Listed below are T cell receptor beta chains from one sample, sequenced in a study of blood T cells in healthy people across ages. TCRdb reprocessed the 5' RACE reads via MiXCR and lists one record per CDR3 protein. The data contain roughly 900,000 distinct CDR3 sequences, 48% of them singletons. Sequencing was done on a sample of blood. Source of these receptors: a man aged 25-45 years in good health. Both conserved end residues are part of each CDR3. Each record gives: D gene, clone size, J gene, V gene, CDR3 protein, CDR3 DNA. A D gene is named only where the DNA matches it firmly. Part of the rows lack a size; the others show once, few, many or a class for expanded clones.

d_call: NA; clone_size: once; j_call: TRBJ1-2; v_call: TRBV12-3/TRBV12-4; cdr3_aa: CASSPRAGGYTF; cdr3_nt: TGTGCCAGCAGTCCCCGCGCCGGGGGCTACACCTTC
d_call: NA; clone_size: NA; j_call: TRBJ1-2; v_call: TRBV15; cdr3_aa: CATSSYFDNNYGYTF; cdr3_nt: TGTGCCACCAGCAGCTACTTTGACAATAACTATGGCTACACCTTC
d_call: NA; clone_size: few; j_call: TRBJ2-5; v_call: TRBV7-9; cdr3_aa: CASSSQPLGWDGIQETQYF; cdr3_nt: TGTGCCAGCAGCTCCCAGCCGTTAGGTTGGGATGGGATCCAAGAGACCCAGTACTTC
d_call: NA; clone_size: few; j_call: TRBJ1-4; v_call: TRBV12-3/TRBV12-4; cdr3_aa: CASSGTDKLFF; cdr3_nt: TGTGCCAGCAGTGGGACGGACAAACTGTTTTTT
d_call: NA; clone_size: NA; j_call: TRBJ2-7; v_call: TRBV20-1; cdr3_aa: CSAKQYPYEQYF; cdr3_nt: TGCAGTGCTAAGCAGTATCCCTACGAGCAGTACTTC
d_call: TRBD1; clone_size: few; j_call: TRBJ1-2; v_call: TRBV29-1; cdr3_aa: CSVTTGDGGYTF; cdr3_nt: TGCAGCGTAACGACAGGGGATGGGGGCTACACCTTC
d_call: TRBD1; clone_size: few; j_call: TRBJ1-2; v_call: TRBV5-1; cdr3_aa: CASSQPRTGEGYGYTF; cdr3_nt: TGCGCCAGCAGCCAGCCGCGGACAGGGGAGGGCTATGGCTACACCTTC
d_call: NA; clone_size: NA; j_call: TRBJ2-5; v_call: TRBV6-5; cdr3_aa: CASSYSYDSQETQYF; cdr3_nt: TGTGCCAGCAGTTACTCCTACGATTCTCAAGAGACCCAGTACTTC
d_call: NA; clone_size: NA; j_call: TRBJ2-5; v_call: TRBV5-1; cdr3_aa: CASSSRGSVGQETQYF; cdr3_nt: TGCGCCAGCAGCTCTAGGGGATCGGTTGGACAAGAGACCCAGTACTTC
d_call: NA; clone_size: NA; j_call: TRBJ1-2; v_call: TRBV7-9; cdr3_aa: CASSLDLIYGYTF; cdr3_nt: TGTGCCAGCAGCCTCGACCTGATCTATGGCTACACCTTC
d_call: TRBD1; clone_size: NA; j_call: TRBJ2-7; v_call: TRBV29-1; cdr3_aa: CSAVDRGMREQYF; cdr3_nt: TGCAGCGCGGTGGACAGGGGAATGAGGGAGCAGTACTTC
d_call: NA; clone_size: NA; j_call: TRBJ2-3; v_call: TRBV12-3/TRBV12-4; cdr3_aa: CASSGPADTQYF; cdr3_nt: TGTGCCAGCAGTGGGCCCGCGGATACGCAGTATTTT
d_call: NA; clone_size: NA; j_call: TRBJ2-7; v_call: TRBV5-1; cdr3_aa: CASSSLTGRDYIGQIYNEQYF; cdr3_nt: TGCGCCAGCAGCTCCCTGACCGGACGGGATTACATCGGCCAAATTTACAATGAGCAGTACTTC
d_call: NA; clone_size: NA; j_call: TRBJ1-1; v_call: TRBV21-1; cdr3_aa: CASSKAKDPGGMNTEAFF; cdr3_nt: TGTGCCAGCAGCAAAGCTAAAGACCCAGGGGGCATGAACACTGAAGCTTTCTTT
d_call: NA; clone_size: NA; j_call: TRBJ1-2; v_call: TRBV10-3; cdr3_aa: CAISDRGANYGYTF; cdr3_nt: TGTGCCATCAGTGACAGGGGAGCTAACTATGGCTACACCTTC
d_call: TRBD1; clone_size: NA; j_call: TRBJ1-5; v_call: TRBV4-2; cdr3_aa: CASSQEDRENQPQHF; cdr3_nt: TGTGCCAGCAGCCAAGAGGACAGGGAGAATCAGCCCCAGCATTTT
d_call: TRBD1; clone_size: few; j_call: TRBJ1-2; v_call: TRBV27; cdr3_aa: CASSSGTARGYGYTF; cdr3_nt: TGTGCCAGCAGTTCTGGGACAGCGCGAGGCTATGGCTACACCTTC
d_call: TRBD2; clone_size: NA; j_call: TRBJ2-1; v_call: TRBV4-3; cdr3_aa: CASSQALAGRHNEQFF; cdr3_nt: TGCGCCAGCAGCCAGGCGCTAGCGGGGCGCCACAATGAGCAGTTCTTC
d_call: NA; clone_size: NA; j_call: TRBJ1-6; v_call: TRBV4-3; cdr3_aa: CASSQEGLFNSPLHF; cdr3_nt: TGCGCCAGCAGCCAAGAAGGACTGTTTAATTCACCCCTCCACTTT
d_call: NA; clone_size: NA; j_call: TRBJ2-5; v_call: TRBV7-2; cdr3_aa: CASSLITGQETQYF; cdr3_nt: TGTGCCAGCAGCTTAATAACAGGACAAGAGACCCAGTACTTC
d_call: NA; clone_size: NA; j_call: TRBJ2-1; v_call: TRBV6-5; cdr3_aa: CASSYGALQFF; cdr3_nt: TGTGCCAGCAGTTACGGGGCCCTGCAGTTCTTC
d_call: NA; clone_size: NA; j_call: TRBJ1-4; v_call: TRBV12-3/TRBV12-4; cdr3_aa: CASSLTGSTTNEKLFF; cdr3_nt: TGTGCCAGCAGCCTGACAGGAAGTACAACTAATGAAAAACTGTTTTTT
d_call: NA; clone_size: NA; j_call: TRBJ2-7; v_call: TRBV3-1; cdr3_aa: CASSQGPGSSYEQYF; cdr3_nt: TGTGCCAGCAGCCAAGGGCCGGGGAGCTCCTACGAGCAGTACTTC
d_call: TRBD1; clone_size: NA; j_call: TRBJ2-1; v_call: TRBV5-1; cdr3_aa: CASSSFPTGQGAHEQFF; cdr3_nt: TGCGCCAGCAGCTCCTTCCCTACGGGACAGGGGGCTCATGAGCAGTTCTTC
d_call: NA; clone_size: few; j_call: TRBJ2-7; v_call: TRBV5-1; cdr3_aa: CASSLGGGLNYEQYF; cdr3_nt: TGCGCCAGCAGCTTAGGCGGGGGCCTTAATTACGAGCAGTACTTC
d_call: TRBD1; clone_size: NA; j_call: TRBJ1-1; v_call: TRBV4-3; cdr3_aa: CASSPAGQRNTEAFF; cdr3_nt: TGCGCCAGCAGCCCTGCGGGACAGAGGAACACTGAAGCTTTCTTT
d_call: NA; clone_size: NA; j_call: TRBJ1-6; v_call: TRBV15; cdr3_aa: CATSRARANSPLHF; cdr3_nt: TGTGCCACCAGCAGAGCGCGGGCTAATTCACCCCTCCACTTT
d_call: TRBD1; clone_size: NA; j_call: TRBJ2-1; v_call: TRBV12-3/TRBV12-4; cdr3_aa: CASSYVGQGANEQFF; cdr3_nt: TGTGCCAGCAGTTATGTAGGACAGGGGGCGAATGAGCAGTTCTTC
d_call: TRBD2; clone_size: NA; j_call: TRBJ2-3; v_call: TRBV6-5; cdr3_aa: CASSYGTSPTDTQYF; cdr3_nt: TGTGCCAGCAGTTACGGGACTAGTCCTACAGATACGCAGTATTTT
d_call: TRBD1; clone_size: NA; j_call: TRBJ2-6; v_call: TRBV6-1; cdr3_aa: CAISEVQGASGANVLTF; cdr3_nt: TGTGCCATCAGTGAAGTACAGGGGGCGTCTGGGGCCAACGTCCTGACTTTC
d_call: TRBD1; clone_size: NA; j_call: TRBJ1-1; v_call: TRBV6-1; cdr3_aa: CASSEDRRGRWNTEAFF; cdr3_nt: TGTGCCAGCAGTGAAGATAGGAGGGGGCGGTGGAACACTGAAGCTTTCTTT
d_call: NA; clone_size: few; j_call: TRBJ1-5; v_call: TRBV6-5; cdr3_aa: CASSLGVKSQPQHF; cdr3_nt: TGTGCCAGCTCCCTGGGGGTCAAGAGTCAGCCCCAGCATTTT
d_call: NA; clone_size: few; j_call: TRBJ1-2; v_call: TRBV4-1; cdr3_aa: CASSLDEGDGYTF; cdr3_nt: TGCGCCAGCAGCCTAGACGAGGGGGATGGCTACACCTTC
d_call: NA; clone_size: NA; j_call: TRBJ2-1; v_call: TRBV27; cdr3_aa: CASSLGSLYNEQFF; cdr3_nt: TGTGCCAGCAGTTTAGGGTCACTCTACAATGAGCAGTTCTTC
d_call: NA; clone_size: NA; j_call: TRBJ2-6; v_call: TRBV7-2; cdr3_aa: CASSPRVLSGANVLTF; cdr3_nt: TGTGCCAGCAGCCCTCGGGTCCTTTCTGGGGCCAACGTCCTGACTTTC
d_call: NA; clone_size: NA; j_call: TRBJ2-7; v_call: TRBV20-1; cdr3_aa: CSAPGVGSYEQYF; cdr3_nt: TGCAGTGCTCCCGGCGTCGGCTCCTACGAGCAGTACTTC
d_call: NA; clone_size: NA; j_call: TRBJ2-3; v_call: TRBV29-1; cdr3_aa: CSAAGSGTQYF; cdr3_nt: TGCAGCGCCGCGGGGTCGGGCACGCAGTATTTT
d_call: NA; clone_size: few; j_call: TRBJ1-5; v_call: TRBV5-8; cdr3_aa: CASSLGRTNQPQHF; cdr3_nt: TGTGCCAGCAGCTTGGGTCGGACCAATCAGCCCCAGCATTTT
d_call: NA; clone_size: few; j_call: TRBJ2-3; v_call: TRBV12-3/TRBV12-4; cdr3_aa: CAIGSLPNTDTQYF; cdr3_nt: TGTGCTATCGGCTCCCTTCCCAACACAGATACGCAGTATTTT
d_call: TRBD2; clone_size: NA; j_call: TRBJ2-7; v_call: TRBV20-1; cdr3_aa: CSAAGLGSYEQYF; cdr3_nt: TGCAGTGCTGCGGGACTAGGTTCCTACGAGCAGTACTTC
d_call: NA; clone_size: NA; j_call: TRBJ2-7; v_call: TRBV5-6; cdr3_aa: CASTMNGVAYEQYF; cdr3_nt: TGTGCCAGCACCATGAACGGGGTAGCCTACGAGCAGTACTTC
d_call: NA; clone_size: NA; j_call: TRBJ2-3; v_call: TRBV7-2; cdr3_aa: CASSLARVRADTQYF; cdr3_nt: TGTGCCAGCAGCTTAGCGCGGGTTCGCGCAGATACGCAGTATTTT
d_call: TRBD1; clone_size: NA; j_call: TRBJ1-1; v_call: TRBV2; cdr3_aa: CASSEGRGQTEAFF; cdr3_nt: TGTGCCAGCAGTGAAGGCAGGGGGCAAACTGAAGCTTTCTTT
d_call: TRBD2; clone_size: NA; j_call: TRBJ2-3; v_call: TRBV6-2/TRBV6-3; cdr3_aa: CASSYSRTSGGPTDTQYF; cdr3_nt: TGTGCCAGCAGTTACTCGAGGACTAGCGGGGGCCCCACAGATACGCAGTATTTT
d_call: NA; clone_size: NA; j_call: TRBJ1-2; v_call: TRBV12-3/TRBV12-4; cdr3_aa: CASSLFEKDRVYGYTF; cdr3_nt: TGTGCCAGCAGCCTCTTCGAGAAGGACAGAGTCTATGGCTACACCTTC
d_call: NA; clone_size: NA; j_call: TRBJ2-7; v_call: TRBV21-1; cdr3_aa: CASSPGNGRFEQYF; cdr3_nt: TGTGCCAGCAGCCCGGGAAACGGGCGCTTCGAGCAGTACTTC
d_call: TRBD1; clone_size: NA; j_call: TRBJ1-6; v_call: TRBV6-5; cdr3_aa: CASSYDRDSSPLHF; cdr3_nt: TGTGCCAGCAGTTACGACAGGGATAGTTCACCCCTCCACTTT
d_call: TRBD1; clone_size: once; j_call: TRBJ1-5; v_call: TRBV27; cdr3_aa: CASSSYRDSYSNQPQHF; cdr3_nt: TGTGCCAGCAGTTCATACCGGGACAGCTATAGCAATCAGCCCCAGCATTTT
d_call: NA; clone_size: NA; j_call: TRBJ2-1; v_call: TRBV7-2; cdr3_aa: CASSWGGPNEQFF; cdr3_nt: TGTGCCAGCAGCTGGGGGGGGCCCAATGAGCAGTTCTTC
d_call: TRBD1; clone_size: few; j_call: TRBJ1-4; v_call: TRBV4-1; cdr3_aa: CASSQVDRDDEKLFF; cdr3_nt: TGCGCCAGCAGCCAAGTGGACAGGGACGATGAAAAACTGTTTTTT
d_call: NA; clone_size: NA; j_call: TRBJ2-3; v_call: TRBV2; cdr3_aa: CASRYYYSTDTQYF; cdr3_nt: TGTGCCAGCAGATACTACTACAGCACAGATACGCAGTATTTT
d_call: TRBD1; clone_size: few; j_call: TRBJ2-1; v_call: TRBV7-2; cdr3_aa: CASSFGTGSEQFF; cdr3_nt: TGTGCCAGCAGCTTCGGGACAGGGAGTGAGCAGTTCTTC
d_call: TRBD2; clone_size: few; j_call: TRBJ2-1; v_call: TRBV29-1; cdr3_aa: CSVEVRGVSYNEQFF; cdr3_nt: TGCAGCGTTGAGGTTCGGGGGGTATCCTACAATGAGCAGTTCTTC
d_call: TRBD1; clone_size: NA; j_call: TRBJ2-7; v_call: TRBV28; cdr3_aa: CASSQISGTGTYEQYF; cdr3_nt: TGTGCCAGCAGCCAAATCTCCGGGACAGGGACCTACGAGCAGTACTTC
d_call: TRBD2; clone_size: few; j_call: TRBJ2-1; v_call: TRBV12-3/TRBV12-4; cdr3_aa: CASSLGLDSYNEQFF; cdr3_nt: TGTGCCAGCAGTTTGGGACTAGACTCCTACAATGAGCAGTTCTTC